Shown below are 2 T cell receptor beta chains from a single sample sequenced in a study of post-analysis software for immune sequencing data. Findings of the study overall: About five TRBV segments occurring more often in patients than controls included TRBV5-6, TRBV5-1 and TRBV20-1.

Antigens of these TCRs are unknown. Researchers reported that TCR beta cDNA libraries carried unique molecular identifiers. TCRdb redid the calling of the PCR reads with MiXCR, one entry per CDR3 protein. This sample has more than 450,000 distinct CDR3 sequences; roughly 40% occur once, and the top ten carry more than 1.5%. Sequencing input: blood. These receptors originate from a girl aged 10 to 17 with multiple sclerosis.

This clonotype was seen only a few times. V is TRBV5-6 and J is TRBJ2-7; D possibly matches TRBD1 or TRBD2 (5 bases each). CDR1 SGHDT and CDR2 YYEEEE come from the germline V gene. V shed 1 base and J shed 2 bases, with 10 bases lying between them. The CDR3 totals 14 residues. The CDR3 protein is CASSLLTGPYEQYF. CDR3 nucleotides: TGTGCCAGCAGCTTGCTTACGGGGCCCTACGAGCAGTACTTC.

The chain employs TRBV5-1 and TRBJ2-6; perhaps D is TRBD1 or TRBD2 (6 bases each). Looked up from germline, CDR1 is SGHRS and CDR2 is YFSETQ. The germline V and J ends were trimmed by 4 bases and 0 bases, with 20 bases remaining between them. CDR3 length: 19 amino acids. The CDR3 sequence is CASSAWRGDGYSGANVLTF. Here the CDR3 DNA reads TGCGCCAGCAGCGCTTGGAGGGGGGACGGATACTCTGGGGCCAACGTCCTGACTTTC.